These 6 T cell receptor beta chains originate from one sample sequenced in a study of blood T cell repertoires in COVID-19. The method was immunoSEQ multiplex PCR; TCRdb's version includes in-frame clones alone and lacks a portion of them. The table records around 170,000 clones, roughly 80% of them present only once. Sequencing was done on a sample of peripheral blood. The source is a man in his thirties or forties with active or convalescent COVID-19.

V usage is TRBV3-1 (or the pseudogene TRBV3-2) and J usage is TRBJ2-1; tentative D call: TRBD1 (6 bases). V lost 0 bases to trimming and J lost 7 bases, with 13 bases between them. The CDR3 covers 15 residues. CDR1 is LGHDT, CDR2 YNNKEL, per germline (reference sequence). The CDR3 sequence: CASSQDGGGRNEQFF. The CDR3 region has the DNA TGTGCCAGCAGCCAAGATGGTGGGGGCAGGAATGAGCAGTTCTTC.

The genes are TRBV6-2 or TRBV6-3 and TRBJ1-2; TRBD1 is a possible D gene (6 bases). The V gene's germline CDR1 is MNHEY and CDR2 SVGEGT. This CDR3 region has 14 residues. V was trimmed by 0 bases and J by 7 bases, leaving 12 bases between them. CDR3 DNA: TGTGCCAGCAGTTACTCGGGACAAGTGAGTGGCTACACCTTC. Amino acids: CASSYSGQVSGYTF.

CDR3 sequence (DNA): TGTGCCAGCAGTGTGCGAGAGGATCAGCCCCAGCATTTT. It encodes CASSVREDQPQHF. The chain carries TRBV6-4 and TRBJ1-5, with D uncertain. Between the trimmed V and J ends, which lost 4 bases and 5 bases, there was a span of 9 bases. The germline V gene has CDR1 MRHNA and CDR2 SNTAGT. The CDR3 covers 13 residues.

This chain joins TRBV10-1 and TRBJ2-1, with a tentative D call TRBD1 (6 bases). The CDR3 runs to 13 residues. The V end was cut by 3 bases, the J end by 8 bases, with 11 bases between. The germline V gene encodes CDR1 WNHNN and CDR2 SYGVQD (reference sequence). This chain's CDR3 is CASSDRGNDEQFF. The CDR3 DNA sequence: TGCGCCAGCAGTGACAGGGGTAATGATGAGCAGTTCTTC.

The V and J genes are TRBV6-2 or TRBV6-3 and TRBJ1-5; D might be TRBD1 (6 bases). The CDR3 runs to 16 residues. The V end lost 6 bases, the J end lost 2 bases, and 17 bases lay between the germline ends. Germline CDR1 MNHEY, CDR2 SVGEGT. CDR3 region: CASSHAQGSGNQPQHF. In DNA, the CDR3 is TGTGCCAGCAGCCACGCACAGGGCTCGGGCAATCAGCCCCAGCATTTT.

The J gene is TRBJ1-6, the V gene TRBV5-1; D unclear. CDR3 length: 12 amino acids. CDR1 is SGHRS and CDR2 is YFSETQ in the germline V gene. Deletions cut 4 bases from V and 13 bases from J, with 12 bases between. CDR3 DNA sequence: TGCGCCAGCAGCAAAAGCGAGGGTCCCCTCCACTTT. It yields the protein CASSKSEGPLHF.